A single sample gave rise to the 2 T cell receptor beta chains below, sequenced in a study of blood T cell repertoires in COVID-19. Here immunoSEQ multiplex PCR was the method, and the copy in TCRdb shows in-frame clones only, minus some. The sample has roughly 250,000 clones, more than 80% seen once. The sequenced sample consisted of peripheral blood. The receptors originated from a human donor in a cohort sampled during active COVID-19.

The gene calls are TRBV18 and TRBJ1-1, with 7 bases lining up with TRBD1. Germline CDR1 and CDR2: KGHSH and LQKENI. The CDR3 has 18 residues. V shed 6 bases, J shed 3 bases, and the junction held 19 bases outside the gene matches. The CDR3 coding sequence is TGTGCCAGCTCGCAACTAATTGGACAGGCCTCGAGGGACACTGAAGCTTTCTTT. Its protein is CASSQLIGQASRDTEAFF.

This sequence joins TRBV24-1 and TRBJ2-5, with D possibly being TRBD2 (6 bases). This CDR3 is built from 13 residues. Germline lookup yields CDR1 KGHDR and CDR2 SFDVKD. Trimming pared 5 bases from V and 5 bases from J, leaving 11 bases between. The CDR3: CATSGGLRETQYF. As DNA, the CDR3 is TGTGCCACCAGTGGGGGACTCAGGGAGACCCAGTACTTC.